Listed below are T cell receptor beta chains from one sample, sequenced in a study of T cell changes during pregnancy in multiple sclerosis. Libraries were prepared by immunoSEQ multiplex PCR; TCRdb keeps only in-frame clonotypes and omits some of them. The table records 70,000 to 95,000 clones, approximately 95% of them present only once. The sequences come from peripheral blood, collected in the first trimester of pregnancy. Receptors originate from a female donor with multiple sclerosis, enrolled in a pregnancy study. CDR3s include the opening cysteine and the closing phenylalanine or tryptophan. The order of the fields is D gene, V gene, J gene, clone size, CDR3 DNA, CDR3 protein. D genes are given only for firm matches. Not every row has a clone size; where given, it reads once, few, many or a size class.

>-|TRBV6-5|TRBJ1-2|-
TGTGCCAGCAGTCAAAACATAGGAGGCTATGGCTACACCTTC
CASSQNIGGYGYTF
>TRBD1|TRBV9|TRBJ1-1|once
TGTGCCAGCAGCGTGGGGACAGGGGAGGTTCACACTGAAGCTTTCTTT
CASSVGTGEVHTEAFF
>-|TRBV7-9|TRBJ1-1|-
TGTGCCAGCAGCACCGGCGGCTGGGGGGTGGGAGGTACTGAAGCTTTCTTT
CASSTGGWGVGGTEAFF
>-|TRBV7-8|TRBJ2-7|-
TGTGCCAGCAGCTTAGACCCGACTAGTCCCCCTCTCAGCTACGAGCAGTACTTC
CASSLDPTSPPLSYEQYF
>TRBD1|TRBV29-1|TRBJ2-1|-
TGCAGCGTTGTTTACAGGGGGCTTAATGAGCAGTTCTTC
CSVVYRGLNEQFF
>-|TRBV18|TRBJ2-1|-
TGTGCCAGCGGCACCGGACTTGAGCAGTTCTTC
CASGTGLEQFF
>-|TRBV30|TRBJ2-5|-
TGTGCCTGGAGTGTAAGAAGCGCAAAAGAGACCCAGTACTTC
CAWSVRSAKETQYF
>-|TRBV6-1|TRBJ2-7|-
TGTGCCAGCAGTGAAAGGGACATAGCCTACGAGCAGTACTTC
CASSERDIAYEQYF
>TRBD2|TRBV5-6|TRBJ2-3|-
TGTGCCAGCAGCTTGGGGTTTAGCGGGGGAACCACAGATACGCAGTATTTT
CASSLGFSGGTTDTQYF
>-|TRBV5-6|TRBJ1-6|-
TGTGCCAGCAGCTGGTGGAGGCTTAATTCACCCCTCCACTTT
CASSWWRLNSPLHF
>-|TRBV9|TRBJ1-3|-
TGTGCCAGCAGCGCGAGTTCCGGAAACACCATATATTTT
CASSASSGNTIYF
>-|TRBV25-1|TRBJ1-4|-
TGTGCCAGCTCCGGGGGGCGCGAGTATGAAAAACTGTTTTTT
CASSGGREYEKLFF
>TRBD2|TRBV7-3|TRBJ2-1|once
TGTGCCAGCAGCTTAGACGGGGGGGCGTACAATGAGCAGTTCTTC
CASSLDGGAYNEQFF
>-|TRBV7-2|TRBJ2-6|once
TGTGCCAGCAGCTCAGAGGACTCTGGGGCCAACGTCCTGACTTTC
CASSSEDSGANVLTF
>TRBD2|TRBV30|TRBJ2-2|-
TGTGCCTGGGATTGGGGGGGACCCGGGGAGCTGTTTTTT
CAWDWGGPGELFF
>-|TRBV18|TRBJ2-2|-
TGTGCCAGCTCACCACCCGCTGCGGGGTTGCCCGGGGAGCTGTTTTTT
CASSPPAAGLPGELFF
>TRBD1|TRBV6-5|TRBJ2-3|-
TGTGCCAGTACGGGGCCGGGACAGGGGTCAGATACGCAGTATTTT
CASTGPGQGSDTQYF
>TRBD1|TRBV19|TRBJ2-1|-
TGTGCCAGTCGATACGGGACAGGCTACAATGAGCAGTTCTTC
CASRYGTGYNEQFF
>-|TRBV9|TRBJ2-3|-
TGTGCCAGCAGCGGCCGGGACTCCAACACAGATACGCAGTATTTT
CASSGRDSNTDTQYF
>TRBD1|TRBV2|TRBJ1-2|few
TGTGCCAGCCAAGGACAGGACTATGGCTACACCTTC
CASQGQDYGYTF
>-|TRBV9|TRBJ2-1|-
TGTGCCAGCACCACGGCAGGGCTAGACTTCAATGAGCAGTTCTTC
CASTTAGLDFNEQFF
>TRBD2|TRBV11-2|TRBJ2-4|-
TGTGCCAGCAGCTTAGGGGGACTAGCGGGGGGACCCAAAAACATTCAGTACTTC
CASSLGGLAGGPKNIQYF
>-|TRBV6-5|TRBJ1-1|-
TGTGCCAGCAGTACCTCAGGGTTATCGGACACTGAAGCTTTCTTT
CASSTSGLSDTEAFF
>-|TRBV11-2|TRBJ1-4|-
TGTGCCAGCAGCTTTGGGAGGAGCGGCGAAAAACTGTTTTTT
CASSFGRSGEKLFF
>-|TRBV11-2|TRBJ2-1|-
TGTGCCAGCAGGGGGGCCCCCCGGGTCTGGGAGCAGTTCTTC
CASRGAPRVWEQFF